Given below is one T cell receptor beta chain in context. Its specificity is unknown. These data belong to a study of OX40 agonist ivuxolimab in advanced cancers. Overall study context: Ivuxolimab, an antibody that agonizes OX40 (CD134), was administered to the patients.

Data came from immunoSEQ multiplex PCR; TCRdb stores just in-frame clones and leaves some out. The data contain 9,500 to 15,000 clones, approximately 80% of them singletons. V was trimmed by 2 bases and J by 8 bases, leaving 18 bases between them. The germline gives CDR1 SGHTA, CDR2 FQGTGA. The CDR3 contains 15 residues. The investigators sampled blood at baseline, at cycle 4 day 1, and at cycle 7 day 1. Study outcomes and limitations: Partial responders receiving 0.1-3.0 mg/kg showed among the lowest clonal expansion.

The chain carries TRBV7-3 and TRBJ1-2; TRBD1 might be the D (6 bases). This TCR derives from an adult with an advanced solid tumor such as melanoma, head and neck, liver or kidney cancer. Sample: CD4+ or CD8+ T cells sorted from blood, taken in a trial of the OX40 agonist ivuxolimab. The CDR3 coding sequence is TGTGCCAGCAGCTTACACCCCGCAGGGGCGGAAGGCTACACCTTC. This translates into CASSLHPAGAEGYTF. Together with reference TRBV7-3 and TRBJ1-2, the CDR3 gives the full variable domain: GAGVSQTPSNKVTEKGKYVELRCDPISGHTALYWYRQSLGQGPEFLIYFQGTGAADDSGLPNDRFFAVRPEGSVSTLKIQRTERGDSAVYLCASSLHPAGAEGYTFGSGTRLTVV.